These 25 T cell receptor beta chains originate from one sample sequenced in a study of T cell responses to AZD1222 COVID-19 vaccine. Here immunoSEQ multiplex PCR was the method, and the copy in TCRdb shows in-frame clones only, minus some. The sample lists 150,000 to 250,000 clones; approximately 93% were seen once. The starting material was peripheral blood, obtained 28 days after the second AZD1222 dose. These TCRs come from an adult who received the AZD1222 COVID-19 vaccine.

This clone was seen only once. The rearrangement links TRBV3-1 (or the pseudogene TRBV3-2) to TRBJ2-6, with 7 bases fitting TRBD2. CDR3 length equals 16 residues. The germline CDR1 and CDR2 sequences are LGHDT and YNNKEL (reference sequence). The ends lost 3 bases at V and 0 bases at J; junction bases unmatched: 2. This chain's CDR3 is CASSQRGNSGANVLTF. In nucleotides, the CDR3 is TGTGCCAGCAGCCAGCGGGGGAACTCTGGGGCCAACGTCCTGACTTTC.

The chain carries TRBV5-6 and TRBJ2-5; TRBD1 matches 9 bases. Germline CDR1 is SGHDT and CDR2 is YYEEEE. V trimming: 4 bases; J trimming: 1 base; junction bases outside the gene matches: 5. This CDR3 spans 15 amino acids. The CDR3: CASSRTGAGQETQYF. The CDR3, as DNA: TGTGCCAGCAGCCGGACAGGGGCGGGCCAAGAGACCCAGTACTTC.

This clone appeared a single time. V usage is TRBV18 and J usage is TRBJ2-1; D gene unclear. The germline CDR1 and CDR2 sequences are KGHSH and LQKENI. The germline V and J ends were trimmed by 1 base and 5 bases, with 12 bases remaining between them. The CDR3 has 15 amino acids. The CDR3 loop is CASSPRATSDNEQFF. The CDR3 DNA is TGTGCCAGCTCACCACGGGCTACTTCGGACAATGAGCAGTTCTTC.

V is TRBV11-2 and J is TRBJ2-3; D call uncertain. V gave up 4 bases and J gave up 4 bases, with 6 bases separating them. The CDR3 length is 12 residues. Germline V gives CDR1 SGHAT, CDR2 FQNNGV. Here the CDR3 DNA reads TGTGCCAGCAGCTCATCCGCAGATACGCAGTATTTT. Its translation: CASSSSADTQYF.

The chain has TRBV19 and TRBJ1-5, with D uncertain. V was pared by 4 bases and J by 4 bases, with 11 bases between. CDR1 LNHDA and CDR2 SQIVND come from the germline V gene (reference sequence). The CDR3 runs 14 residues. DNA of the CDR3: TGTGCCAGTAGTACCACAGAAGCTAATCAGCCCCAGCATTTT. It is translated as CASSTTEANQPQHF.

V is TRBV28 and J is TRBJ1-3, with 7 bases lining up with TRBD1. V lost 4 bases to trimming and J lost 2 bases; unmatched junction nucleotides: 2. Germline-derived CDR1 and CDR2 are MDHEN and SYDVKM. The CDR3 runs to 14 residues. The CDR3 loop is CASSSQGAGNTIYF. CDR3 in DNA: TGTGCCAGCAGTTCTCAGGGGGCTGGAAACACCATATATTTT.

The chain employs TRBV5-1 and TRBJ1-5, with 10 nucleotides matching TRBD1. This CDR3 is 16 amino acids long. The ends lost 4 bases at V and 6 bases at J; junction bases unmatched: 10. Per the germline V gene, CDR1 is SGHRS and CDR2 is YFSETQ. The CDR3 DNA is TGCGCCAGCAGCCCGTCCCCGGGACAGGGGATTCAGCCCCAGCATTTT. As protein: CASSPSPGQGIQPQHF.

V usage is TRBV5-1 and J usage is TRBJ1-4; D gene ambiguous. V lost 4 bases to trimming and J lost 8 bases, with 12 bases between them. The CDR3 has 13 amino acids. Germline CDR1 SGHRS, CDR2 YFSETQ. The CDR3 DNA follows: TGCGCCAGCAGCCCTTCCATGGGGGAAAAACTGTTTTTT. Translation gives CASSPSMGEKLFF.

The chain couples TRBV27 to TRBJ1-1, with 9 bases fitting TRBD1. Germline V gene lookup returns CDR1 MNHEY and CDR2 SMNVEV (reference sequence). The trim removed 6 bases at V and 7 bases at J, leaving 6 bases unmatched. The CDR3 extends over 13 amino acids. CDR3 region: CASSHRGQGEAFF. DNA for the CDR3: TGTGCCAGCAGCCACAGGGGGCAAGGTGAAGCTTTCTTT.

This clone was detected only a few times. The chain recombines TRBV19 with TRBJ1-5, with D tentatively TRBD1 (6 bases). This CDR3 has 15 residues. Trimming pared 8 bases from V and 1 base from J, leaving 15 bases between. Germline CDR1 and CDR2: LNHDA and SQIVND (reference sequence). The CDR3 loop is CASGRGGQSNQPQHF. The CDR3 DNA sequence: TGTGCCAGTGGAAGGGGAGGACAGAGCAATCAGCCCCAGCATTTT.

This clone was seen just once. The chain carries TRBV5-1 and TRBJ2-1; 14 bases align to TRBD2. From germline, CDR1 is SGHRS and CDR2 YFSETQ. The V segment lost 4 bases and the J segment 10 bases; nucleotides outside the gene matches: 7. The CDR3 length is 15 residues. CDR3 residues: CASSPRTSGGLEQFF. CDR3 in DNA: TGCGCCAGCAGCCCCCGGACTAGCGGGGGGTTGGAGCAGTTCTTC.

The V call is TRBV6-2 or TRBV6-3, the J call TRBJ2-5; D remains ambiguous. Trimming left V 7 bases short and J 5 bases short, with 11 bases between. This CDR3 region has 12 residues. Germline values: CDR1 MNHEY, CDR2 SVGEGT. This chain's CDR3 is CASNPLGETQYF. Written as DNA, the CDR3 is TGTGCCAGCAACCCGCTTGGGGAGACCCAGTACTTC.

In DNA, the CDR3 is TGTGCCAGCAGCTTAGCGGCGTCAGGAAATGAAAAACTGTTTTTT. As protein: CASSLAASGNEKLFF. The V gene is TRBV7-6, the J gene TRBJ1-4; no firm D call. Germline-derived CDR1 and CDR2 are SGHVS and FNYEAQ. Trimming shortened V by 0 bases and J by 5 bases, and 10 bases separated the two germline ends. This CDR3 has 15 amino acids.

For this clone: The same CDR3 arises from other DNA sequences in this sample as well. The chain links TRBV6-5 to TRBJ2-7; TRBD1 matches at 8 bases. Germline trimming cut 4 bases from V and 4 bases from J; bases unmatched to any gene: 6. Germline V gene data show CDR1 as MNHEY and CDR2 as SVGAGI. The CDR3 runs 14 residues. CDR3 DNA sequence: TGTGCCAGCAGTTCGGGACAGGCGTCGTACGAGCAGTACTTC. It specifies CASSSGQASYEQYF.

J is TRBJ2-1 and V is TRBV7-2; 11 bases line up with TRBD2. V shed 5 bases and J 5 bases; nucleotides not matched to a gene: 2. Germline V gene sequence: CDR1 SGHTA, CDR2 FQGNSA. This CDR3 has 14 amino acids. CDR3 protein: CASSLGLADNEQFF. The CDR3 DNA is TGTGCCAGCAGCCTGGGACTAGCGGACAATGAGCAGTTCTTC.

The chain employs TRBV6-2 or TRBV6-3 and TRBJ2-7; D ambiguous. There are 15 residues in the CDR3. The germline V and J ends were trimmed by 2 bases and 6 bases, with 17 bases remaining between them. The germline gives CDR1 MNHEY, CDR2 SVGEGT. CDR3 residues: CASSYVARPQLEQYF. For the CDR3, the DNA is TGTGCCAGCAGTTACGTGGCCAGGCCCCAACTCGAGCAGTACTTC.

This clone was detected once. The genes are TRBV7-2 and TRBJ1-2; no definite D call. V gave up 2 bases and J gave up 4 bases, with 8 bases separating them. CDR1 and CDR2 from the germline V gene are SGHTA and FQGNSA. The CDR3 is 13 amino acids. CDR3 in DNA: TGTGCCAGCAGCTTATGGCAGACCTATGGCTACACCTTC. It yields the protein CASSLWQTYGYTF.

The chain combines TRBV4-1 with TRBJ1-4; a possible D gene is TRBD1 (6 bases). The CDR3 has 16 residues. Trimming shortened V by 8 bases and J by 3 bases, and 19 bases separated the two germline ends. From germline, CDR1 is MGHRA and CDR2 YSYEKL. DNA of the CDR3: TGCGCCAGCCGAAAGGGGTTGGGGGCTGCTAATGAAAAACTGTTTTTT. It encodes CASRKGLGAANEKLFF.

The table lists this clone with a few counts. This chain joins TRBV4-2 and TRBJ2-7; no clear D. This CDR3 has 13 amino acids. V gave up 0 bases and J gave up 2 bases, with 5 bases separating them. CDR1 is LGHNA and CDR2 is YNFKEQ in the germline V gene. This chain's CDR3 is CASSQDVPYEQYF. The CDR3 nucleotides are TGTGCCAGCAGCCAAGACGTCCCCTACGAGCAGTACTTC.

This chain connects TRBV7-7 to TRBJ2-1; the match to TRBD1 covers 7 bases. The germline V gene encodes CDR1 SSHAT and CDR2 FNYEAQ (reference sequence). This CDR3 contains 16 residues. Trimming took 5 bases from V and 2 from J; bases not matched to a gene: 9. The CDR3 DNA is TGTGCCAGCAGCCCACGACAGGGCACTACCTACAATGAGCAGTTCTTC. Translated, it gives CASSPRQGTTYNEQFF.

V is TRBV9 and J is TRBJ1-1; D gene ambiguous. Germline V gives CDR1 SGDLS, CDR2 YYNGEE. The CDR3 length is 14 residues. Trimming left V 0 bases short and J 4 bases short, with 10 bases between. The CDR3 region is CASSVATWTTEAFF. The CDR3 nucleotides are TGTGCCAGCAGCGTAGCTACGTGGACCACTGAAGCTTTCTTT.

This chain connects TRBV29-1 to TRBJ1-1; TRBD1 aligns across 9 bases. Germline CDR1 is SQVTM and CDR2 is ANQGSEA. This CDR3 spans 15 amino acids. V lost 2 bases and J lost 4; bases outside the gene matches: 8. Here the CDR3 DNA reads TGCAGCGTTGAAAGGACAGGGGTTCCAGGCACTGAAGCTTTCTTT. It encodes CSVERTGVPGTEAFF.

The CDR3 here is CASSYSMLGTEAFF. The DNA for the CDR3 is TGTGCCAGCAGTTACTCGATGCTGGGCACTGAAGCTTTCTTT. This sequence joins TRBV6-5 and TRBJ1-1; D unclear. The CDR3 has 14 residues. CDR1 and CDR2 (germline): MNHEY, SVGAGI. The V gene lost 0 bases and the J gene lost 4 bases, with 9 bases spanning the gap.

About this clone: This sample includes further DNA sequences coding for the same CDR3. V is TRBV9 and J is TRBJ1-2; no clear D gene. With 0 bases removed from V and 4 bases from J, the gap between germline ends came to 10 bases. This CDR3 is 14 amino acids long. Per the germline V gene, CDR1 is SGDLS and CDR2 is YYNGEE. CDR3 sequence (DNA): TGTGCCAGCAGCGTAGACCCCGAGGGCTATGGCTACACCTTC. Its translation is CASSVDPEGYGYTF.

The rearrangement uses TRBV28 and TRBJ1-3, with D uncertain. CDR1 is MDHEN and CDR2 is SYDVKM in the germline V gene. CDR3 size: 17 residues. V lost 4 bases, J lost 0 bases, and 16 bases lay in between. CDR3 sequence reads: CASSSPSEQSSGNTIYF. In nucleotides, the CDR3 is TGTGCCAGCAGTTCCCCTAGTGAGCAGAGCTCTGGAAACACCATATATTTT.